Listed here are 22 T cell receptor beta chains from one sample, sequenced in a study of memory CD4+ T cells and cytomegalovirus serostatus. Profiled with immunoSEQ multiplex PCR; TCRdb holds only in-frame clones, not every one. Of tens of thousands of clones detected, approximately 85% appear once; the ten largest clones hold roughly 0.88%. The sort gate was single viable CD3+CD4+CD8-CD45RO+ cells for memory CD4+ T cells. The sequenced material came from memory CD4+ T cells from blood. The origin of the receptors is an adult in good health and CMV-seronegative.

This sequence joins TRBV23-1 and TRBJ1-5; D call uncertain. TRBV23-1 is identified as an open reading frame with a role that is uncertain. This CDR3 comprises 18 residues. The germline V and J ends were trimmed by 1 base and 0 bases, with 16 bases remaining between them. CDR3 protein: CASSQYPRQTYSNQPQHF. The CDR3 DNA reads as TGCGCCAGCAGTCAATACCCTCGCCAGACCTATAGCAATCAGCCCCAGCATTTT.

The chain links TRBV7-9 to TRBJ2-5; D may be TRBD1 or TRBD2 (5 bases each). Germline lookup yields CDR1 SEHNR and CDR2 FQNEAQ (reference sequence). V dropped 7 bases and J dropped 5 bases, with 17 bases sitting between them. This CDR3 spans 14 amino acids. CDR3 nucleotides: TGTGCCAGCACCGTCGGGGACCTTGGGGAGACCCAGTACTTC. This gives the protein CASTVGDLGETQYF.

This clone has more than one count but fewer than ten. The chain combines TRBV29-1 with TRBJ1-1; D is uncertain. The germline V gene encodes CDR1 SQVTM and CDR2 ANQGSEA. The V end was cut by 8 bases, the J end by 1 base, with 14 bases between. The CDR3 contains 13 residues. The CDR3 here is CSQLPHGNTEAFF. CDR3 in DNA: TGCAGCCAACTCCCTCATGGGAACACTGAAGCTTTCTTT.

The chain employs TRBV19 and TRBJ2-1, with 8 nucleotides matching TRBD1. Unmatched junction bases numbered 2, after V lost 5 bases and J lost 8 bases. Germline V gene sequence: CDR1 LNHDA, CDR2 SQIVND (reference sequence). The CDR3 runs 12 residues. Here the CDR3 DNA reads TGTGCCAGTAGTCAGGGGGCATATGAGCAGTTCTTC. Protein sequence: CASSQGAYEQFF.

This chain uses TRBV6-1 with TRBJ1-5; D uncertain. In germline, CDR1 is MNHNS, CDR2 SASEGT. V lost 6 bases to trimming and J lost 0 bases, with 12 bases between them. The CDR3 contains 15 residues. CDR3 protein: CASRVQEGSNQPQHF. DNA of the CDR3: TGTGCCAGCAGGGTCCAGGAGGGTAGCAATCAGCCCCAGCATTTT.

The chain recombines TRBV30 with TRBJ2-3; 9 nucleotides line up with TRBD1. Germline V gene data show CDR1 as GTSNPN and CDR2 as SVGIG (reference sequence). The CDR3 has 13 amino acids. J gave up 4 bases and V 3 bases, and 2 bases lay outside the gene matches. Here the CDR3 reads CAWRRTGADTQYF. The CDR3 DNA reads TGTGCCTGGAGGCGGACAGGGGCAGATACGCAGTATTTT.

A word on this clone: Other DNA sequences in the sample encode the same CDR3. This sequence joins TRBV11-2 and TRBJ2-7; no reliable D call. This CDR3 spans 14 amino acids. Germline CDR1 reads SGHAT; CDR2 reads FQNNGV. V shed 4 bases and J shed 0 bases, with 10 bases lying between them. In DNA, the CDR3 is TGTGCCAGCAGCTCGCTAACAGCCTCCTACGAGCAGTACTTC. Translated, it gives CASSSLTASYEQYF.

V is TRBV5-1 and J is TRBJ1-1, with 9 bases that match TRBD1. The length of the CDR3 is 15 residues. With 4 bases clipped from V and 3 bases from J, the junction kept 7 bases outside the gene matches. Germline V lookup: CDR1 SGHRS, CDR2 YFSETQ. CDR3 loop: CASSTGRDRDTEAFF. The CDR3 bases are TGCGCCAGCAGCACGGGCCGGGACAGGGACACTGAAGCTTTCTTT.

This clone showed up just once. The V gene is TRBV29-1, the J gene TRBJ1-1, with D perhaps matching TRBD1 (5 bases). V lost 6 bases, J lost 6 bases, and 23 bases lay in between. CDR1 and CDR2 from the germline V gene are SQVTM and ANQGSEA. The CDR3 is 15 residues long. As DNA, the CDR3 is TGCAGCGTACTTTCCTCCGGGACCGCAGTCGCTGAAGCTTTCTTT. Translated, it gives CSVLSSGTAVAEAFF.

The rearrangement uses TRBV4-1 and TRBJ1-1, with 8 bases identical to TRBD1. CDR1 and CDR2 (germline): MGHRA, YSYEKL. The CDR3 consists of 16 residues. J was trimmed by 6 bases and V by 1 base; bases with no gene match: 10. The CDR3 loop reads CASSQGGRGLRPEAFF. In DNA form, the CDR3 reads TGCGCCAGCAGCCAAGGGGGCAGGGGGCTTCGACCTGAAGCTTTCTTT.

The chain has TRBV11-2 and TRBJ2-1, with 12 positions matching TRBD2. Per the germline V gene, CDR1 is SGHAT and CDR2 is FQNNGV. Trimming at V came to 2 bases and at J to 3 bases, leaving 8 bases not matched to a gene. CDR3 size: 18 residues. CDR3 in DNA: TGTGCCAGCAGCTTAAAGGCCCTAGCGGGGGGGATCTACAATGAGCAGTTCTTC. Translated: CASSLKALAGGIYNEQFF. Full variable domain (outside the CDR3, taken from reference TRBV11-2 and TRBJ2-1): EAGVAQSPRYKIIEKRQSVAFWCNPISGHATLYWYQQILGQGPKLLIQFQNNGVVDDSQLPKDRFSAERLKGVDSTLKIQPAKLEDSAVYLCASSLKALAGGIYNEQFFGPGTRLTVL.

The chain couples TRBV6-9 to TRBJ1-3; D remains ambiguous. Trimming removed 0 bases from V and 1 base from J, with 19 bases in between. Looked up from germline, CDR1 is MNHGY and CDR2 is SVAAGI. This CDR3 comprises 19 residues. This CDR3 is CASSYSPEQGSESGNTIYF. Here the CDR3 DNA reads TGTGCCAGCAGTTATTCACCCGAGCAAGGGTCGGAATCTGGAAACACCATATATTTT.

The rearrangement links TRBV5-6 to TRBJ2-7; 7 bases line up with TRBD1. The CDR3 spans 14 residues. In germline, CDR1 is SGHDT, CDR2 YYEEEE. The V segment lost 4 bases and the J segment 2 bases; nucleotides outside the gene matches: 6. CDR3 coding DNA: TGTGCCAGCAGCGCTTGGGACAGAGCCTACGAGCAGTACTTC. It codes for CASSAWDRAYEQYF.

The chain employs TRBV5-1 and TRBJ2-3; possible D gene TRBD2, 6 bases. Germline CDR1 reads SGHRS; CDR2 reads YFSETQ. V lost 0 bases and J 3 bases, leaving 17 bases between the germline ends. The CDR3 is 17 residues long. CDR3 in amino acids: CASSLDTAGRITDTQYF. The CDR3 DNA reads TGCGCCAGCAGCTTGGATACTGCGGGGCGGATAACAGATACGCAGTATTTT.

This chain connects TRBV5-1 to TRBJ2-7; TRBD1 agrees at 7 bases. The CDR3 covers 13 residues. The germline V gene encodes CDR1 SGHRS and CDR2 YFSETQ. The J segment lost 8 bases and the V segment lost 2 bases, leaving 7 bases of the junction unmatched. CDR3 sequence reads: CASSFDREGKQYF. CDR3 DNA: TGCGCCAGCAGCTTTGACAGGGAAGGGAAGCAGTACTTC.

The chain uses TRBV28 and TRBJ1-1; tentatively, D is TRBD1 (6 bases). The CDR3 is 13 residues long. V gave up 3 bases and J gave up 4 bases, with 9 bases separating them. The germline V gene encodes CDR1 MDHEN and CDR2 SYDVKM. As DNA, the CDR3 is TGTGCCAGCAGTTTGAACAGGGTCACTGAAGCTTTCTTT. Amino acids: CASSLNRVTEAFF.

J is TRBJ1-2 and V is TRBV2; TRBD1 matches at 8 bases. This CDR3 region has 15 residues. Germline assignment: CDR1 SNHLY and CDR2 FYNNEI. The V segment lost 5 bases and the J segment 7 bases; nucleotides outside the gene matches: 12. This CDR3 reads CASSSSLDRGGGYTF. In nucleotides, the CDR3 is TGTGCCAGCAGTTCCTCACTTGACAGGGGAGGTGGCTACACCTTC.

The chain is built from TRBV18 and TRBJ1-5; D not resolved. Between the trimmed V and J ends, which lost 2 bases and 7 bases, there was a span of 9 bases. In germline, CDR1 is KGHSH, CDR2 LQKENI. The CDR3 has 13 residues. The CDR3 nucleotides read TGTGCCAGCTCACCAGGGGAGAGACAGCCCCAGCATTTT. The encoded protein is CASSPGERQPQHF.

The chain uses TRBV27 and TRBJ1-2; the match to TRBD1 covers 8 bases. J was trimmed by 6 bases and V by 5 bases; bases with no gene match: 5. This CDR3 contains 13 residues. Germline loops: CDR1 MNHEY, CDR2 SMNVEV (reference sequence). CDR3 sequence (DNA): TGTGCCAGCAGTACAAGGACAGGGCATGGCTACACCTTC. Translating gives CASSTRTGHGYTF.

This chain connects TRBV2 to TRBJ2-1, with D possibly matching TRBD2 (7 bases). The V and J ends lost 8 bases and 7 bases respectively, with 12 bases between them. Germline assignment: CDR1 SNHLY and CDR2 FYNNEI. CDR3 length equals 12 residues. This CDR3 is CASGGARNEQFF. In DNA form, the CDR3 reads TGTGCCAGCGGGGGGGCTCGGAATGAGCAGTTCTTC.

The genes are TRBV2 and TRBJ2-1; TRBD2 matches 9 bases. With 6 bases clipped from V and 8 bases from J, the junction kept 11 bases outside the gene matches. Per the germline V gene, CDR1 is SNHLY and CDR2 is FYNNEI. The length of the CDR3 is 15 residues. This CDR3 is CASSPWASGKDEQFF. Written as DNA, the CDR3 is TGTGCCAGCAGCCCCTGGGCTAGCGGGAAGGATGAGCAGTTCTTC.

In this sample, this clone turned up a few times. This rearrangement joins TRBV7-9 to TRBJ1-1; perhaps TRBD1 as D (6 bases). The CDR3 covers 14 residues. Germline CDR1 SEHNR, CDR2 FQNEAQ (reference sequence). Trimming cost V 5 bases and J 1 base, with 11 bases left between them. CDR3 sequence: CASSDQQGNTEAFF. The DNA of the CDR3 is TGTGCCAGCAGCGACCAACAGGGGAACACTGAAGCTTTCTTT. The full variable domain, its missing parts supplied by reference TRBV7-9 and TRBJ1-1, is DTGVSQNPRHKITKRGQNVTFRCDPISEHNRLYWYRQTLGQGPEFLTYFQNEAQLEKSRLLSDRFSAERPKGSFSTLEIQRTEQGDSAMYLCASSDQQGNTEAFFGQGTRLTVV.